These 2 T cell receptor beta chains were all obtained from the same sample, sequenced in a study of CD8+ T cells in alopecia areata. Following RNA extraction, reverse transcription yielded cDNA that acted as the sequencing template. Profiled with immunoSEQ multiplex PCR; TCRdb holds only in-frame clones, not every one. Found here are 45,000 to 60,000 clones, about 96% of them singletons; the top ten hold roughly 25%. Specimen: CD8+ T cells sorted from blood, collected at week 0. These receptor sequences come from a human donor with alopecia areata.

The chain links TRBV16 to TRBJ1-2; 7 positions agree with TRBD1. V lost 3 bases, J lost 4 bases, and 2 bases stayed unmatched. Germline V gene sequence: CDR1 KGHSY, CDR2 FQNENV. This CDR3 contains 13 residues. The CDR3 nucleotides are TGTGCCAGCAGCCAGGGACAGCTCTATGGCTACACCTTC. The encoded protein is CASSQGQLYGYTF.

This clone occurred once. The chain employs TRBV4-1 and TRBJ2-5; 8 nucleotides match TRBD1. Trimming removed 4 bases from V and 2 bases from J; junction bases left unmatched: 6. This CDR3 region has 15 residues. Germline loops: CDR1 MGHRA, CDR2 YSYEKL. The CDR3 DNA follows: TGCGCCAGCAGCCCATATCAGGGGGCACAAGAGACCCAGTACTTC. The encoded protein is CASSPYQGAQETQYF.